The next 7 T cell receptor beta chains were all read from a single sample in a study of shared clonotypes between healthy human individuals. The table came from immunoSEQ multiplex PCR; TCRdb's copy has only in-frame clones and leaves some out. The profile shows millions of clones, around nine tenths of them singletons. The sample consisted of naive CD4+ T cells sorted from blood. The subset is: CD45RA+ positively selected. The origin of the receptors is a man younger than 35 in good health.

Only a few counts were recorded for this clone. The chain carries TRBV5-1 and TRBJ1-1; D not certain. V lost 0 bases and J 1 base, leaving 7 bases between the germline ends. CDR1 is SGHRS and CDR2 is YFSETQ in the germline V gene. The CDR3 is made up of 14 amino acids. CDR3 DNA: TGCGCCAGCAGCTTGGGGCCACCGAACACTGAAGCTTTCTTT. Translated, it gives CASSLGPPNTEAFF.

This chain joins TRBV6-5 and TRBJ2-3, with TRBD1 identical over 9 bases. The V and J ends lost 6 bases and 1 base, in that order; junction bases with no gene match: 5. From germline, CDR1 is MNHEY and CDR2 SVGAGI. The CDR3 totals 15 residues. In nucleotides, the CDR3 is TGTGCCAGCAGCCTACAGGGGGCGCGCACAGATACGCAGTATTTT. Its translation is CASSLQGARTDTQYF.

The rearrangement uses TRBV18 and TRBJ1-2; D ambiguous. V dropped 4 bases and J dropped 2 bases, with 8 bases sitting between them. Germline V gives CDR1 KGHSH, CDR2 LQKENI. The CDR3 contains 13 residues. The CDR3 nucleotides are TGTGCCAGCTCACAGACGCCAAACTATGGCTACACCTTC. Translation gives CASSQTPNYGYTF.

The chain joins TRBV5-5 to TRBJ2-2; D not resolved. The CDR3 spans 15 residues. Germline values: CDR1 SGHKS, CDR2 YYEKEE (reference sequence). V was clipped by 1 base and J by 4 bases, with 11 bases between them. Written as DNA, the CDR3 is TGTGCCAGCAGCTTGAAGGGTCAGGTCACCGGGGAGCTGTTTTTT. Translating gives CASSLKGQVTGELFF.

CDR3 DNA sequence: TGCAGCGCCGTCAGGAACAGCAACCAAGAGACCCAGTACTTC. Translation: CSAVRNSNQETQYF. This chain uses TRBV29-1 with TRBJ2-5, with D unclear. The CDR3 covers 14 residues. Germline-derived CDR1 and CDR2 are SQVTM and ANQGSEA. V was cut by 7 bases and J by 0 bases, with 15 bases left in between. Based on the CDR3 plus reference TRBV29-1 and TRBJ2-5, the full variable domain is SAVISQKPSRDICQRGTSLTIQCQVDSQVTMMFWYRQQPGQSLTLIATANQGSEATYESGFVIDKFPISRPNLTFSTLTVSNMSPEDSSIYLCSAVRNSNQETQYFGPGTRLLVL.

J is TRBJ1-1 and V is TRBV6-6, with unresolved D. The V end was cut by 2 bases, the J end by 1 base, with 5 bases between. The CDR3 totals 13 residues. Per germline, CDR1 MNHNY and CDR2 SVGAGI (reference sequence). CDR3 coding DNA: TGTGCCAGCAGTTACCCAGGGAACACTGAAGCTTTCTTT. The encoded protein is CASSYPGNTEAFF.

This clone occurred once. V gene TRBV5-1 combines with J gene TRBJ1-2; D perhaps matches TRBD1 (6 bases). The CDR3 sequence is 13 residues long. Germline V gene lookup returns CDR1 SGHRS and CDR2 YFSETQ. The ends were cut back, 3 bases at V and 8 bases at J, with 14 bases in the middle. CDR3 residues: CASSSQGGKGYTF. Written as DNA, the CDR3 is TGCGCCAGCAGCTCCCAAGGGGGAAAGGGCTACACCTTC.